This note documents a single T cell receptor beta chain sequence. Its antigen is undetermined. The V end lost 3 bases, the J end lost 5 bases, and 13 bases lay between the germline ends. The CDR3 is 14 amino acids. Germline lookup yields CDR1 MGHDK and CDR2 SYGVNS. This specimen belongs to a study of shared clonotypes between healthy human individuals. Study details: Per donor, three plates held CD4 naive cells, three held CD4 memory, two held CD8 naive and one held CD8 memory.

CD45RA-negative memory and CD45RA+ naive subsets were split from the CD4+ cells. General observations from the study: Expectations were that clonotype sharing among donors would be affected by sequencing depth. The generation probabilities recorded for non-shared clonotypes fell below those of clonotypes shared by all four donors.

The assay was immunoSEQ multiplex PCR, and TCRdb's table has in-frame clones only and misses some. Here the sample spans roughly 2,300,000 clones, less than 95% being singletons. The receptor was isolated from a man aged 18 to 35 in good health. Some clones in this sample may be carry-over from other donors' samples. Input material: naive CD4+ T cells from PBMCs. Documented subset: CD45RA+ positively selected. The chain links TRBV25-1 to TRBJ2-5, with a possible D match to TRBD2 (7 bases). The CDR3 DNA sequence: TGTGCCAGCAGTGATTGGGGGGGCGCCGAGACCCAGTACTTC. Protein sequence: CASSDWGGAETQYF.